Here is one T cell receptor (beta chain) with its context. The sample is drawn from a study of CD8 T cells in Susac syndrome. The TEMRA cells underwent FACS enrichment, while the CD8+ and CD4+ T cells underwent negative isolation. When the RNA was reverse transcribed, random hexamers were used with an input of 0.5 to 1 ug. By means of immunoSEQ multiplex PCR, TCR beta CDR3 spanning 54 Vbeta and 13 Jbeta underwent amplification. TCRdb redid the calling of the immunoSEQ multiplex PCR reads with MiXCR, one entry per CDR3 protein. The data contain 55,000 to 70,000 distinct CDR3 sequences, around 93% of them singletons. V was pared by 7 bases and J by 0 bases, with 22 bases of the junction left unmatched. In germline, CDR1 is MNHEY, CDR2 SMNVEV (reference sequence). This CDR3 spans 21 amino acids.

The receptor comes from a human donor in good health. The sequencing input was CD8+ T cells from PBMCs. The chain is built from TRBV27 and TRBJ2-3, with 10 bases fitting TRBD2. The CDR3 nucleotides read TGTGCCAGCACCCCGGGCGAAGCGGGGGGGTCGAATAGCTCTAGCACAGATACGCAGTATTTT. It is translated as CASTPGEAGGSNSSSTDTQYF.